What follows are 4 T cell receptor beta chains derived from one specimen sequenced in a study of regulatory T cells in long-lasting Graves disease. Combining iRepertoire HTBI primers with Arm-PCR of CDR3 regions, the authors built TCR beta libraries. TCRdb fed the multiplex PCR reads into MiXCR, producing one record per CDR3 protein. In the table there are approximately 390,000 distinct CDR3 sequences, roughly 16% of which are singletons. Time point defined: newly diagnosed GD, antithyroid drugs for less than 3 months. TCR sequences were obtained from RNA taken from PBMCs. These data are also associated with another study on T cells in Graves' hyperthyroidism and ophthalmopathy.

Sequences were derived from peripheral blood mononuclear cells (PBMCs), sampled at new diagnosis, from a patient treated with antithyroid drugs. The receptors were gathered from a woman aged 18-35 years with Graves disease.

This clonotype was seen repeatedly, ten times or more. This rearrangement joins TRBV12-3 or TRBV12-4 to TRBJ1-3; D uncertain. The CDR3 runs 14 residues. The V end lost 3 bases, the J end lost 0 bases, and 6 bases lay between the germline ends. This CDR3 reads CASSFTSSGNTIYF. The DNA for the CDR3 is TGTGCCAGCAGTTTCACAAGCTCTGGAAACACCATATATTTT.

The chain's CDR3 is CAWSPGGHQPQHF. CDR3 DNA sequence: TGTGCCTGGAGCCCTGGTGGACATCAGCCCCAGCATTTT. The V and J genes are TRBV30 and TRBJ1-5; D gene ambiguous. This CDR3 has 13 amino acids. V gave up 3 bases and J gave up 5 bases, with 11 bases separating them. CDR1 GTSNPN and CDR2 SVGIG come from the germline V gene (reference sequence). Full variable domain (missing parts from reference TRBV30 and TRBJ1-5): SQTIHQWPATLVQPVGSPLSLECTVEGTSNPNLYWYRQAAGRGLQLLFYSVGIGQISSEVPQNLSASRPQDRQFILSSKKLLLSDSGFYLCAWSPGGHQPQHFGDGTRLSIL.

At least ten counts were recorded for this clonotype. The J gene is TRBJ2-3, the V gene TRBV24-1; 10 bases match TRBD2. V gave up 7 bases and J gave up 1 base; unmatched junction bases: 10. The CDR3 sequence is 17 residues long. Germline V gene data show CDR1 as KGHDR and CDR2 as SFDVKD. As DNA, the CDR3 is TGTGCCACCAGGCCCCGACCCGGGACTAGCGGCACAGATACGCAGTATTTT. Translation: CATRPRPGTSGTDTQYF.

This clonotype was counted only a few times. The DNA of the CDR3 is TGTGCCAGCAGCTATCTAGCGGGGGGGGAGACCCAGTACTTC. This encodes CASSYLAGGETQYF. The chain is built from TRBV7-2 and TRBJ2-1; 12 bases match TRBD2. The J call may be incorrect, as the DNA end agrees better with TRBJ2-5. This CDR3 is built from 14 residues. In germline, CDR1 is SGHTA, CDR2 FQGNSA.